This record looks at one TCR beta chain sequence and its context. The CDR3 sequence is 16 residues long. V shed 2 bases and J shed 6 bases, with 19 bases lying between them. Germline-derived CDR1 and CDR2 are ENHRY and SYGVKD. Patients from Seattle were sampled longitudinally, starting during active infection. The protocol was immunoSEQ multiplex PCR, while the TCRdb copy is restricted to in-frame clones and leaves out a portion. The data contain approximately 290,000 clones, roughly nine tenths of them singletons. The data are from a study of blood T cell repertoires in COVID-19. The overall study: The United States, Italy and Spain provided the acute and convalescent COVID-19 samples. The analysed material was cDNA or gDNA that came from T cells, B-cell-depleted T cells, or PBMCs.

Sequencing was performed on peripheral blood. This TCR derives from a woman aged 30 to 39 with COVID-19, enrolled during active disease. The chain uses TRBV10-3 and TRBJ1-1; no definite D call. The CDR3 DNA reads TGTGCCATCAGTGAGGGCGGTACCTATCAAGACCCTGAAGCTTTCTTT. This gives the protein CAISEGGTYQDPEAFF.